The 14 T cell receptor beta chains presented below share a single source sample, sequenced in a study of T cell repertoires in cytomegalovirus infection. TCRdb itself ran the reads through MiXCR, one entry per CDR3 protein. The sample holds roughly 100,000 distinct CDR3 sequences, 16% seen once. The sample taken for sequencing was PBMCs. The source of these receptors is a human donor in good health (CMV status not recorded). Some clones in this sample may be carry-over from other donors' samples.

This clonotype was counted ten times or more. V is TRBV10-3 and J is TRBJ1-6; no definite D call. The CDR3 sequence is 14 residues long. Deletions cut 6 bases from V and 6 bases from J, with 12 bases between. Germline CDR1 is ENHRY and CDR2 is SYGVKD. The CDR3 region has the DNA TGTGCCATCAGCGACGGCAAGACTAATTCACCCCTCCACTTT. Its protein product is CAISDGKTNSPLHF.

In its sample, this clonotype was seen a few times. Here the CDR3 DNA reads TGCAGCGTTGGACTCAACGGGGAGCTGTTTTTT. Translating gives CSVGLNGELFF. The rearrangement joins TRBV29-1 to TRBJ2-2; D is ambiguous. The germline V and J ends were trimmed by 4 bases and 7 bases, with 7 bases remaining between them. CDR3 length: 11 amino acids. Germline CDR1 reads SQVTM; CDR2 reads ANQGSEA.

This chain uses TRBV25-1 with TRBJ1-1; a possible D gene is TRBD1 (6 bases). Germline CDR1 MGHDK, CDR2 SYGVNS. This CDR3 spans 13 amino acids. Trimming took off 3 bases at V and 7 bases at J, with 12 bases between the two ends. The CDR3 bases are TGTGCCAGCAGTGAGGCAGGGGAGGTTGAAGCTTTCTTT. Protein product: CASSEAGEVEAFF.

This chain uses TRBV19 with TRBJ1-2; TRBD1 matches 12 bases. The ends lost 9 bases at V and 2 bases at J; junction bases unmatched: 7. CDR3 length: 15 amino acids. Per the germline V gene, CDR1 is LNHDA and CDR2 is SQIVND (reference sequence). Written as DNA, the CDR3 is TGTGCCAGCTTATCCGGGACAGGGGGCAACTATGGCTACACCTTC. Protein: CASLSGTGGNYGYTF.

Details on this clonotype: A much more abundant neighbour one base away suggests this may be a read error. J is TRBJ2-5 and V is TRBV5-6; tentatively, D is TRBD1 (6 bases). Germline CDR1 SGHDT, CDR2 YYEEEE. Trimming left V 0 bases short and J 10 bases short, with 13 bases between. This CDR3 comprises 13 residues. CDR3 DNA: TGTGCCAGCAGCTTGGGGGGGCTGCGGATCCAGTACTTC. It translates to CASSLGGLRIQYF.

Only a few counts were recorded for this clonotype. This chain joins TRBV5-4 and TRBJ1-1; weak D call: TRBD1 (6 bases). The CDR3 is 14 residues long. The V gene's germline CDR1 is SGHNT and CDR2 YYREEE (reference sequence). V lost 4 bases and J 4 bases, leaving 14 bases between the germline ends. Here the CDR3 reads CASSVQGTGTEAFF. The CDR3 region has the DNA TGTGCCAGCAGCGTACAGGGTACCGGCACTGAAGCTTTCTTT.

Remarks on this clonotype: A read error is possible here, since a much larger clone lies one base away. The chain couples TRBV24-1 to TRBJ2-7; TRBD1 aligns across 8 bases. V gave up 6 bases and J gave up 7 bases; unmatched junction bases: 10. The CDR3 totals 14 residues. CDR1 and CDR2 (germline): KGHDR, SFDVKD. The CDR3 sequence: CATSPRTGTGEQYF. The CDR3, as DNA: TGTGCCACCAGTCCCAGGACAGGGACGGGGGAGCAGTACTTC.

This clonotype was seen at least ten times. J is TRBJ2-7 and V is TRBV7-2; the D gene could be TRBD1 or TRBD2 (5 bases each). Germline V gene data show CDR1 as SGHTA and CDR2 as FQGNSA. V was pared by 7 bases and J by 0 bases, with 16 bases between. The CDR3 contains 15 residues. CDR3 protein: CASNPPGASSYEQYF. The CDR3 DNA follows: TGTGCCAGCAACCCCCCCGGGGCTTCCTCCTACGAGCAGTACTTC.

J is TRBJ2-3 and V is TRBV6-2 or TRBV6-3; TRBD1 matches 7 bases. The CDR3 has 15 amino acids. The junction had 6 bases not matched to a gene; V was cut back by 4 bases and J by 2 bases. Germline CDR1 and CDR2: MNHEY and SVGEGT. The CDR3 reads CASSSGQVNTDTQYF. DNA for the CDR3: TGTGCCAGCAGTTCCGGACAGGTTAACACAGATACGCAGTATTTT.

The chain employs TRBV18 and TRBJ2-7, with 8 positions matching TRBD1. With 3 bases clipped from V and 3 bases from J, the junction kept 4 bases outside the gene matches. CDR1 and CDR2 (germline): KGHSH, LQKENI. CDR3 length: 14 residues. DNA for the CDR3: TGTGCCAGCTCACCGGGACAGGCGGTCTACGAGCAGTACTTC. Protein product: CASSPGQAVYEQYF.

The chain joins TRBV2 to TRBJ2-1, with TRBD1 matching 7 bases. V gave up 10 bases and J gave up 7 bases; unmatched junction bases: 13. The germline V gene encodes CDR1 SNHLY and CDR2 FYNNEI. The CDR3 is made up of 14 amino acids. CDR3 in DNA: TGTGCCACTACCACACAGGGGTTTTCGAATGAGCAGTTCTTC. Translation gives CATTTQGFSNEQFF.

The chain's CDR3 is CASSQAPGDTQYF. DNA of the CDR3: TGTGCCAGCAGCCAAGCCCCCGGGGATACGCAGTATTTT. The chain is built from TRBV7-3 and TRBJ2-3; D is uncertain. The V gene lost 5 bases and the J gene lost 6 bases, with 12 bases spanning the gap. This CDR3 has 13 amino acids. Per germline, CDR1 SGHTA and CDR2 FQGTGA.

At least ten counts were recorded for this clonotype. The rearrangement links TRBV10-3 to TRBJ2-2; D is unresolved. V lost 6 bases and J 3 bases, leaving 20 bases between the germline ends. The CDR3 length is 17 residues. CDR1 and CDR2 (germline): ENHRY, SYGVKD. CDR3 nucleotides: TGTGCCATCAGCTCGACCCAAGCTCCAGGTTACACCGGGGAGCTGTTTTTT. It codes for CAISSTQAPGYTGELFF.

This clonotype was seen repeatedly, ten times or more. The V and J genes are TRBV27 and TRBJ2-7; TRBD2 matches 13 bases. The CDR3 has 17 residues. Germline V gene sequence: CDR1 MNHEY, CDR2 SMNVEV (reference sequence). Trimming took 2 bases from V and 5 from J; bases not matched to a gene: 9. The CDR3 here is CASSLRLAGGSAHEQYF. CDR3 bases: TGTGCCAGCAGTTTACGACTAGCGGGGGGTTCCGCCCACGAGCAGTACTTC.